This is a list of T cell receptor beta chains from one sample in a study of response to subunit inactivated influenza vaccine. TCRdb reanalysed the RT-PCR reads using MiXCR and keeps one entry per CDR3 protein. The table shows about 520,000 distinct CDR3 sequences, with approximately 6.9% occurring only once. The sequenced sample was PBMCs from blood, obtained less than 25 months after vaccination. The receptor set was obtained from a man aged 50 to 75 who received an inactivated influenza vaccine. Both conserved end residues are part of each CDR3. Each record gives: clone size, J gene, CDR3 length, D gene, V gene, CDR3 DNA, CDR3 protein. D genes are given only for firm matches. Rows give clone size only sometimes, using once, few, many, or a class for an expanded clone.

>few|TRBJ1-1|15|.|TRBV4-2
TGTGCCAGCAGCCAAGATGGGGGTCAGAACACTGAAGCTTTCTTT
CASSQDGGQNTEAFF
>.|TRBJ2-7|14|.|TRBV4-3
TGCGCCAGCAGCCAAGAGCCCGACTTCTACGAGCAGTACTTC
CASSQEPDFYEQYF
>.|TRBJ2-7|15|TRBD1|TRBV15
TGTGCCACCAGCAGAGATACACAGGGGGCCTACGAGCAGTACTTC
CATSRDTQGAYEQYF
>.|TRBJ2-3|16|.|TRBV4-2
TGTGCCAGCAGCCATCGCGTTGCGGGTGGCGCAGATACGCAGTATTTT
CASSHRVAGGADTQYF
>few|TRBJ1-6|13|.|TRBV7-2
TGTGCCAGCAGCCAACTTTCCGCGGAACCCCTCCACTTT
CASSQLSAEPLHF
>.|TRBJ2-1|15|.|TRBV2
TGTGCCAGCAGTGAACCGTCTAGCGCCTACAATGAGCAGTTCTTC
CASSEPSSAYNEQFF
>many|TRBJ1-4|15|.|TRBV28
TGTGCCAGCAGCCCCCACCGGAGGAGAAATGAAAAACTGTTTTTT
CASSPHRRRNEKLFF
>few|TRBJ2-2|14|.|TRBV18
TGTGCCAGCTCGTCAAACAGTTGGACCGGGGAGCTGTTTTTT
CASSSNSWTGELFF
>many|TRBJ1-5|15|TRBD1|TRBV20-1
TGCAGTGCTAGAAACAGGGGACTAAGCAATCAGCCCCAGCATTTT
CSARNRGLSNQPQHF
>.|TRBJ2-7|14|TRBD2|TRBV4-3
TGCGCCAGCAGCCAGAAGACTAGCGGGGGTGAGCAGTACTTC
CASSQKTSGGEQYF
>.|TRBJ2-7|16|.|TRBV27
TGTGCCAGCAGTCCCGACAGGTGGGGATTGAGATACGAGCAGTACTTC
CASSPDRWGLRYEQYF
>.|TRBJ1-1|17|.|TRBV6-2/TRBV6-3
TGTGCCAGCGGATTTACAGGGTGGTTGGCGGCGAACACTGAAGCTTTCTTT
CASGFTGWLAANTEAFF
>.|TRBJ1-5|15|TRBD1|TRBV12-3/TRBV12-4
TGTGCCAGCAGTTTCAGGGACAGGGGCAATCAGCCCCAGCATTTT
CASSFRDRGNQPQHF
>few|TRBJ2-7|15|.|TRBV6-2/TRBV6-3
TGTGCCAGCAGCCCTGCGGGGCCCCTCTCGATCGAGCAGTACTTC
CASSPAGPLSIEQYF
>.|TRBJ1-4|19|.|TRBV5-1
TGCGCCAGCAGCAGGGATGGGGGTCTATTCGCAGTCACTAATGAAAAACTGTTTTTT
CASSRDGGLFAVTNEKLFF
>many|TRBJ2-1|11|.|TRBV27
TGTGCCAGCATACGGAACGGTGAGCAGTTCTTC
CASIRNGEQFF
>.|TRBJ1-1|13|.|TRBV18
TGTGCCAGCTCACACGACAAGAACACTGAAGCTTTCTTT
CASSHDKNTEAFF
>few|TRBJ1-2|13|TRBD1|TRBV7-2
TGTGCCAGCAGCTTGGGACAGGGGGCGAGCTACACCTTC
CASSLGQGASYTF
>many|TRBJ1-4|13|.|TRBV10-1
TGCGCCAGCAGTGAGGGGGTTCGCGAAAAACTGTTTTTT
CASSEGVREKLFF
>many|TRBJ2-1|15|TRBD2|TRBV6-1
TGTGCCAGCAATAGAGCGGGGGGGCCGTACAATGAGCAGTTCTTC
CASNRAGGPYNEQFF
>many|TRBJ2-7|12|.|TRBV18
TGTGCCAGCTCACCGCAGGGGAAAGAGCAGTACTTC
CASSPQGKEQYF
>many|TRBJ2-3|16|TRBD2|TRBV7-2
TGTGCCAGCAGCTTAGCTGGCGGGGGGGCCATAGATACGCAGTATTTT
CASSLAGGGAIDTQYF
>many|TRBJ1-2|13|.|TRBV28
TGTGCCAGCACCCCAGCCGGGGGTGGTGGCTACACCTTC
CASTPAGGGGYTF
>few|TRBJ1-1|14|.|TRBV6-2/TRBV6-3
TGTGCCAGCAGTTACCGGACAGCCCTTACTGAAGCTTTCTTT
CASSYRTALTEAFF
>.|TRBJ1-1|16|.|TRBV7-2
TGTGCCAGCAGCTTAGCGGGGTCCCTCTATAACACTGAAGCTTTCTTT
CASSLAGSLYNTEAFF
>.|TRBJ2-3|15|.|TRBV4-2
TGTGCCAGCAGCTCGAGGGGGGGTTTTCCAGATACGCAGTATTTT
CASSSRGGFPDTQYF
>few|TRBJ1-2|14|.|TRBV6-1
TGTGCCAGCAGTGACCTGACAAATCGCGGTGGCTACACCTTC
CASSDLTNRGGYTF
>few|TRBJ2-7|18|TRBD2|TRBV11-1
TGTGCCAGCAGCTTCCTGAGGACTAGCGGGAGCGTCCCCTACGAGCAGTACTTC
CASSFLRTSGSVPYEQYF
>few|TRBJ2-3|16|TRBD2|TRBV2
TGTGCCAGCAGCCTCGGGGGGGGAGGCTTCACAGATACGCAGTATTTT
CASSLGGGGFTDTQYF
>few|TRBJ2-1|13|.|TRBV29-1
TGCAGCGTTGAGAGAGACAGGAACAATGAGCAGTTCTTC
CSVERDRNNEQFF
>many|TRBJ2-7|14|.|TRBV12-3/TRBV12-4
TGTGCCAGCAGAGCCTCCTCGGGGGCCCACGAGCAGTACTTC
CASRASSGAHEQYF
>few|TRBJ2-3|19|TRBD2|TRBV4-3
TGCGCCAGCAGCCAAGCGCCCGGGACTAGCGGGCCAAACACAGATACGCAGTATTTT
CASSQAPGTSGPNTDTQYF
>many|TRBJ2-1|15|TRBD1|TRBV14
TGTGCCAGCAGCCGAGACAGGGGCACCTACAATGAGCAGTTCTTC
CASSRDRGTYNEQFF
>.|TRBJ2-7|11|.|TRBV20-1
TGCAGTGCTAACCCGAGCTACGAGCAGTACTTC
CSANPSYEQYF
>few|TRBJ1-2|19|TRBD1|TRBV5-1
TGCGCCAGCAGCTCCTATAACTCGACGACAAAGGACAGGGGCTATGGCTACACCTTC
CASSSYNSTTKDRGYGYTF
>few|TRBJ1-6|15|TRBD1|TRBV6-5
TGTGCCAGCAGTTACCGCCGGGACAGTCGTTCACCCCTCCACTTT
CASSYRRDSRSPLHF
>.|TRBJ2-7|14|.|TRBV20-1
TGCAGTGCTACCCTAGAACCGGGGCCCTACGAGCAGTACTTC
CSATLEPGPYEQYF
>few|TRBJ1-5|16|.|TRBV5-5
TGTGCCAGCAGCTTGGCGCCGGTTCATAGCAATCAGCCCCAGCATTTT
CASSLAPVHSNQPQHF
>.|TRBJ1-2|12|.|TRBV7-9
TGTGCCAGCAGCTACTCCAGGGCTGGCTACACCTTC
CASSYSRAGYTF
>many|TRBJ2-3|16|TRBD2|TRBV7-2
TGTGCCAGCAGCCCGGAGCGGGGGGTTAGCACAGATACGCAGTATTTT
CASSPERGVSTDTQYF
>.|TRBJ2-7|14|TRBD1|TRBV7-2
TGTGCCAGCAAAACCGGGACAGGGGGGTACGAGCAGTACTTC
CASKTGTGGYEQYF